This T cell receptor (beta chain) was sequenced for a study of post-analysis software for immune sequencing data. Study findings and constraints: Multiple sclerosis was associated with a significant reduction in normalized Chao1 diversity relative to controls. Higher frequency in patients than in controls was seen for roughly five TRBV segments, with TRBV5-6, TRBV5-1 and TRBV20-1 among them.

Unique molecular identifiers tagged the TCR beta cDNA libraries. TCRdb recomputed calls from the PCR reads with MiXCR, one row per CDR3 protein. Here the sample spans about 540,000 distinct CDR3 sequences, around a third being singletons. The germline CDR1 and CDR2 sequences are SQVTM and ANQGSEA. The CDR3 totals 13 residues. A note on this clonotype: Its target is unknown.

The sequenced sample consisted of blood. The sequence was obtained from a girl under 18 with multiple sclerosis. The V call is TRBV29-1, the J call TRBJ2-7; perhaps D is TRBD1 or TRBD2 (5 bases each). TRBJ2-5 matches the DNA end more closely, so the J call is doubtful. The CDR3 DNA is TGCAGCGTCGGAAGCCGAGGGACAGAGACCCAGTACTTC. This encodes CSVGSRGTETQYF.